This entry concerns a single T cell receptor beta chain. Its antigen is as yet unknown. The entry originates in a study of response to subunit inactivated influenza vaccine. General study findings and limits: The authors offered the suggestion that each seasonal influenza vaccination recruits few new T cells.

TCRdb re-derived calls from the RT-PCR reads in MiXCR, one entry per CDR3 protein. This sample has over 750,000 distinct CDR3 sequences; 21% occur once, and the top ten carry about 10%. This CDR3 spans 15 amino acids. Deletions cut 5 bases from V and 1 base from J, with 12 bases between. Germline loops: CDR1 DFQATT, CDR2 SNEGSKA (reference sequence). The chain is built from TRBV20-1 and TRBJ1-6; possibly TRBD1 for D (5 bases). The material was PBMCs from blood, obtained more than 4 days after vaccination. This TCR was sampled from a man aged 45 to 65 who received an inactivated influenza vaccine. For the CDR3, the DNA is TGCAGTGCTCGGGTCGGGGGATCCTATAATTCACCCCTCCACTTT. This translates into CSARVGGSYNSPLHF.